A single sample gave rise to the 20 T cell receptor beta chains below, sequenced in a study of blood T cell repertoires in COVID-19. Libraries were prepared by immunoSEQ multiplex PCR; TCRdb keeps only in-frame clonotypes and omits some of them. The sample comprises 150,000 to 200,000 clones, around 84% of which are singletons, and around 15% rests with the top ten. Sequencing was done on a sample of peripheral blood. Receptor source: a woman in her 70s with COVID-19, enrolled during active disease.

This clone was recorded only once. The chain carries TRBV28 and TRBJ2-7; TRBD2 agrees at 11 bases. V dropped 7 bases and J dropped 1; count of bases not matched to a gene: 0. This CDR3 region has 13 residues. CDR1 is MDHEN and CDR2 is SYDVKM in the germline V gene. The CDR3 bases are TGTGCCAGCATAGCGGGAGGGTCCTACGAGCAGTACTTC. It translates to CASIAGGSYEQYF.

The CDR3 coding sequence is TGTGCCAGCAGTGGCCAGGGGGCGGGCTATGGCTACACCTTC. Amino acids: CASSGQGAGYGYTF. The rearrangement joins TRBV28 to TRBJ1-2; TRBD1 aligns across 8 bases. V lost 5 bases, J lost 4 bases, and 6 bases stayed unmatched. Germline CDR1 reads MDHEN; CDR2 reads SYDVKM. The CDR3 length is 14 residues.

The chain couples TRBV5-1 to TRBJ1-4; D gene uncertain. The V end was cut by 4 bases, the J end by 5 bases, with 15 bases between. Germline V gene data show CDR1 as SGHRS and CDR2 as YFSETQ. The CDR3 sequence is 15 residues long. The CDR3 DNA sequence: TGCGCCAGCAGCGTTATCGGAGACGCGAATGAAAAACTGTTTTTT. Translation: CASSVIGDANEKLFF.

V gene TRBV27 combines with J gene TRBJ1-2, with TRBD1 identical over 10 bases. V shed 2 bases, J shed 5 bases, and the junction held 2 bases outside the gene matches. CDR3 length: 14 residues. Per the germline V gene, CDR1 is MNHEY and CDR2 is SMNVEV (reference sequence). CDR3 amino acids: CASSLGGQGYGYTF. The CDR3 DNA is TGTGCCAGCAGTTTAGGGGGACAGGGGTATGGCTACACCTTC.

The J gene is TRBJ2-3, the V gene TRBV6-5; TRBD1 might be the D (5 bases). V was trimmed by 5 bases and J by 3 bases, leaving 12 bases between them. The germline V gene has CDR1 MNHEY and CDR2 SVGAGI. CDR3 size: 14 residues. The CDR3 is CASSIGAGTDTQYF. CDR3 coding DNA: TGTGCCAGCAGTATAGGGGCTGGGACAGATACGCAGTATTTT.

The rearrangement links TRBV6-4 to TRBJ1-2; unclear D gene. CDR1 is MRHNA and CDR2 is SNTAGT in the germline V gene. V was clipped by 3 bases and J by 0 bases, with 8 bases between them. This CDR3 region has 14 residues. CDR3 amino acids: CASSETRANYGYTF. In nucleotides, the CDR3 is TGTGCCAGCAGTGAGACTCGGGCTAACTATGGCTACACCTTC.

This clone appeared a few times. The genes are TRBV10-3 and TRBJ2-2; possibly TRBD1 for D (5 bases). The V gene's germline CDR1 is ENHRY and CDR2 SYGVKD. The CDR3 sequence is 13 residues long. The V gene lost 10 bases and the J gene lost 1 base, with 10 bases spanning the gap. DNA of the CDR3: TGTGCCAGCAGGCAGGGGAACACCGGGGAGCTGTTTTTT. Protein product: CASRQGNTGELFF.

This clone occurred once. V gene TRBV28 combines with J gene TRBJ1-5; no clear D. V was pared by 6 bases and J by 10 bases, with 22 bases between. Germline CDR1 MDHEN, CDR2 SYDVKM. This CDR3 spans 15 amino acids. The DNA for the CDR3 is TGTGCCAGCAGGCCTGGCGGTGACGCGAAGCGACCCCAGCATTTT. Translated, it gives CASRPGGDAKRPQHF.

This clone has more than one count but fewer than ten. The gene calls are TRBV7-3 and TRBJ2-2; 8 positions match TRBD2. The germline CDR1 and CDR2 sequences are SGHTA and FQGTGA. This CDR3 region has 19 residues. The junction had 16 bases not matched to a gene; V was cut back by 5 bases and J by 2 bases. CDR3 amino acids: CASSAVRRGANINTGELFF. The CDR3 DNA follows: TGTGCCAGCAGCGCCGTCCGGCGGGGGGCAAATATAAACACCGGGGAGCTGTTTTTT.

V usage is TRBV5-8 and J usage is TRBJ2-1; D remains unclear. The CDR3 runs to 16 residues. Germline CDR1 SGHTS, CDR2 YDEGEE. Trimming took off 0 bases at V and 0 bases at J, with 10 bases between the two ends. CDR3 loop: CASSLERLHSYNEQFF. CDR3 in DNA: TGTGCCAGCAGCTTGGAACGACTCCACTCCTACAATGAGCAGTTCTTC.

This clone has more than one count but fewer than ten. The chain joins TRBV5-4 to TRBJ2-1; TRBD1 aligns across 9 bases. This CDR3 has 15 residues. Germline CDR1 and CDR2: SGHNT and YYREEE (reference sequence). V lost 8 bases to trimming and J lost 4 bases; unmatched junction nucleotides: 10. CDR3 coding DNA: TGTGCCAGTAGCAGGGGGACAGGGCAATACAATGAGCAGTTCTTC. This encodes CASSRGTGQYNEQFF.

The V call is TRBV24-1, the J call TRBJ1-2; 10 positions match TRBD1. Germline CDR1 reads KGHDR; CDR2 reads SFDVKD. With 1 base clipped from V and 7 bases from J, the junction kept 5 bases outside the gene matches. This CDR3 has 15 amino acids. The CDR3 reads CATSDFDRGPGGYTF. CDR3 coding DNA: TGTGCCACCAGTGATTTCGACAGGGGGCCAGGTGGCTACACCTTC.

The rearrangement joins TRBV6-5 to TRBJ1-4, with D possibly matching TRBD1 (5 bases). The CDR3 totals 14 residues. CDR1 and CDR2 (germline): MNHEY, SVGAGI. Trimming stripped 2 bases from V and 7 bases from J, with 11 bases between. The CDR3 DNA reads as TGTGCCAGCAGTTACAGGGGCTCCGGTGAAAAACTGTTTTTT. Its protein is CASSYRGSGEKLFF.

The rearrangement joins TRBV9 to TRBJ2-3, with a possible D match to TRBD1 (6 bases). Trimming removed 7 bases from V and 2 bases from J, with 8 bases in between. The germline gives CDR1 SGDLS, CDR2 YYNGEE. The CDR3 consists of 12 residues. The CDR3 DNA is TGTGCCAGCGGACAGAACACAGATACGCAGTATTTT. It specifies CASGQNTDTQYF.

The J gene is TRBJ2-7, the V gene TRBV7-9; 7 nucleotides align to TRBD2. Germline V gene data show CDR1 as SEHNR and CDR2 as FQNEAQ (reference sequence). There are 16 residues in the CDR3. With 3 bases clipped from V and 5 bases from J, the junction kept 13 bases outside the gene matches. The CDR3: CASSFSGSAGVNEQYF. CDR3 DNA: TGTGCCAGCAGCTTTTCGGGTTCGGCGGGAGTGAACGAGCAGTACTTC. Full variable domain (rest looked up from reference TRBV7-9 and TRBJ2-7): DTGVSQNPRHKITKRGQNVTFRCDPISEHNRLYWYRQTLGQGPEFLTYFQNEAQLEKSRLLSDRFSAERPKGSFSTLEIQRTEQGDSAMYLCASSFSGSAGVNEQYFGPGTRLTVT.

The rearrangement uses TRBV7-9 and TRBJ2-5; 12 nucleotides line up with TRBD2. The V and J ends lost 3 bases and 1 base, in that order; junction bases with no gene match: 3. Per the germline V gene, CDR1 is SEHNR and CDR2 is FQNEAQ (reference sequence). The CDR3 has 16 amino acids. The CDR3 protein is CASSFPGLAGQETQYF. The CDR3 nucleotides read TGTGCCAGCAGCTTCCCGGGACTAGCGGGCCAAGAGACCCAGTACTTC.

The J gene is TRBJ1-6, the V gene TRBV27; no firm D call. The CDR3 is made up of 14 amino acids. Trimming took 7 bases from V and 8 from J, leaving 15 bases between them. Germline assignment: CDR1 MNHEY and CDR2 SMNVEV (reference sequence). The CDR3 loop is CASTSGRVDSPLHF. The CDR3 DNA is TGTGCCAGCACCTCGGGGAGGGTGGATTCACCCCTCCACTTT.

This clone was detected a few times. The chain uses TRBV2 and TRBJ1-5, with 7 nucleotides matching TRBD1. The germline V gene encodes CDR1 SNHLY and CDR2 FYNNEI. J gave up 6 bases and V 6 bases, and 8 bases lay outside the gene matches. This CDR3 has 14 amino acids. The CDR3 loop reads CASRSGGGGQPQHF. The CDR3, as DNA: TGTGCCAGCAGGTCGGGAGGGGGCGGTCAGCCCCAGCATTTT.

The gene calls are TRBV4-2 and TRBJ1-2; no reliable D call. Germline loops: CDR1 LGHNA, CDR2 YNFKEQ. The germline V and J ends were trimmed by 0 bases and 4 bases, with 12 bases remaining between them. The length of the CDR3 is 15 residues. DNA for the CDR3: TGTGCCAGCAGCCAAGATGAGAACAGAATCTATGGCTACACCTTC. Protein sequence: CASSQDENRIYGYTF.

The genes are TRBV4-2 and TRBJ2-5; D might be TRBD2 (6 bases). The V end lost 1 base, the J end lost 5 bases, and 11 bases lay between the germline ends. The CDR3 contains 14 residues. CDR1 is LGHNA, CDR2 YNFKEQ, per germline. The CDR3 sequence is CASSQAGGVETQYF. The CDR3 region has the DNA TGTGCCAGCAGCCAAGCCGGGGGTGTGGAGACCCAGTACTTC.